One sample yielded the 7 T cell receptor beta chains listed below, sequenced in a study of T cell responses to AZD1222 COVID-19 vaccine. TCRdb's copy holds only in-frame clones and misses some; the assay was immunoSEQ multiplex PCR. There are about 66,000 clones in the sample; around nine tenths occur only once, and 6.3% lies in the top ten. Here the sequenced sample was peripheral blood, taken 28 days after the second dose of the MenACWY control vaccine. The receptor source for this set is an adult who received the MenACWY meningococcal vaccine as a control.

The chain uses TRBV6-6 and TRBJ2-1, with 7 bases fitting TRBD1. Germline V gives CDR1 MNHNY, CDR2 SVGAGI (reference sequence). CDR3 length: 15 residues. V shed 4 bases and J 3 bases; nucleotides not matched to a gene: 6. The CDR3 sequence: CASSSRQGRYNEQFF. For the CDR3, the DNA is TGTGCCAGCAGTTCCAGACAGGGACGCTACAATGAGCAGTTCTTC.

The rearrangement links TRBV28 to TRBJ1-5; D is undetermined. V lost 3 bases, J lost 12 bases, and 18 bases lay in between. The CDR3 extends over 14 amino acids. In germline, CDR1 is MDHEN, CDR2 SYDVKM. The CDR3: CASSFRGTRSDQHF. CDR3 sequence (DNA): TGTGCCAGCAGTTTTAGAGGTACTCGATCGGACCAGCATTTT. Based on the CDR3 plus reference TRBV28 and TRBJ1-5, the full variable domain is DVKVTQSSRYLVKRTGEKVFLECVQDMDHENMFWYRQDPGLGLRLIYFSYDVKMKEKGDIPEGYSVSREKKERFSLILESASTNQTSMYLCASSFRGTRSDQHFGDGTRLSIL.

The chain combines TRBV15 with TRBJ2-7, with TRBD2 matching over 12 bases. The trim removed 1 base at V and 2 bases at J, leaving 6 bases unmatched. CDR1 is LNHNV and CDR2 is YYDKDF in the germline V gene (reference sequence). The CDR3 loop spans 17 amino acids. The CDR3 sequence is CATSRGLAGVITYEQYF. Written as DNA, the CDR3 is TGTGCCACCAGCAGAGGACTAGCGGGAGTGATTACCTACGAGCAGTACTTC.

The chain is built from TRBV3-1 (or the pseudogene TRBV3-2) and TRBJ2-6; D unresolved. The CDR3 totals 17 residues. Trimming took off 1 base at V and 0 bases at J, with 10 bases between the two ends. In germline, CDR1 is LGHDT, CDR2 YNNKEL (reference sequence). CDR3 nucleotides: TGTGCCAGCAGCCAAGTGGTCACCGACTCTGGGGCCAACGTCCTGACTTTC. The encoded protein is CASSQVVTDSGANVLTF.

The CDR3 loop reads CASSSGTAKNIQYF. The DNA for the CDR3 is TGCGCCAGCAGCTCCGGGACGGCCAAAAACATTCAGTACTTC. The chain has TRBV5-1 and TRBJ2-4; D is perhaps TRBD1 or TRBD2 (5 bases each). The V gene lost 3 bases and the J gene lost 1 base, with 8 bases spanning the gap. This CDR3 has 14 residues. From germline, CDR1 is SGHRS and CDR2 YFSETQ.

This clone was observed a single time. The J gene is TRBJ2-1, the V gene TRBV27; D may be TRBD2 (5 bases). The CDR3 runs to 15 residues. Germline V CDR1 and CDR2: MNHEY, SMNVEV (reference sequence). V was clipped by 4 bases and J by 7 bases, with 17 bases between them. CDR3 coding DNA: TGTGCCAGCAGTTCCTCCGGGATACCCGTTAATGAGCAGTTCTTC. Translating gives CASSSSGIPVNEQFF.

This clone was picked up a small number of times. The V gene is TRBV19, the J gene TRBJ1-1, with D maybe TRBD1 (5 bases). The CDR3 has 15 amino acids. The V end lost 6 bases, the J end lost 5 bases, and 19 bases lay between the germline ends. CDR1 and CDR2 from the germline V gene are LNHDA and SQIVND (reference sequence). CDR3: CASRKSDGTGTEAFF. CDR3 DNA sequence: TGTGCCAGTAGGAAATCGGACGGGACCGGGACTGAAGCTTTCTTT. The whole variable domain, filled in from reference TRBV19 and TRBJ1-1, reads DGGITQSPKYLFRKEGQNVTLSCEQNLNHDAMYWYRQDPGQGLRLIYYSQIVNDFQKGDIAEGYSVSREKKESFPLTVTSAQKNPTAFYLCASRKSDGTGTEAFFGQGTRLTVV.